This entry is about one T cell receptor beta chain. Its specificity is unknown. A sample-barcoded 5' primer and a J-beta primer mix were used in a second PCR of about 7 to 12 cycles. Each of the cDNA molecules was tagged by a template-switch adaptor with 12 random nucleotides. TCRdb re-called the 5' RACE reads with MiXCR, one entry per CDR3 protein. This table holds 1.5 million to 2 million distinct CDR3 sequences, about 31% found once. This sample stems from a study of blood T cells in healthy people across ages. Study conclusions and caveats: There were more naive CD4+ cells and higher diversity in long-lived donors than in aged donors. One million T cells yielded diversity estimates that were considered underestimates. Using unsorted PBMCs precluded a conclusive naive versus antigen-experienced comparison.

Sequencing used blood. The TCR originated in a woman aged 30 to 39 in good health.

The CDR3 DNA sequence: TGTGCCAGCAGTCGACTAGATTCCTACAATGAGCAGTTCTTC. Translating gives CASSRLDSYNEQFF. The chain employs TRBV12-3 or TRBV12-4 and TRBJ2-1; possible D gene TRBD2, 6 bases. The CDR3 sequence is 14 residues long. The V and J ends lost 5 bases and 1 base respectively, with 9 bases between them.